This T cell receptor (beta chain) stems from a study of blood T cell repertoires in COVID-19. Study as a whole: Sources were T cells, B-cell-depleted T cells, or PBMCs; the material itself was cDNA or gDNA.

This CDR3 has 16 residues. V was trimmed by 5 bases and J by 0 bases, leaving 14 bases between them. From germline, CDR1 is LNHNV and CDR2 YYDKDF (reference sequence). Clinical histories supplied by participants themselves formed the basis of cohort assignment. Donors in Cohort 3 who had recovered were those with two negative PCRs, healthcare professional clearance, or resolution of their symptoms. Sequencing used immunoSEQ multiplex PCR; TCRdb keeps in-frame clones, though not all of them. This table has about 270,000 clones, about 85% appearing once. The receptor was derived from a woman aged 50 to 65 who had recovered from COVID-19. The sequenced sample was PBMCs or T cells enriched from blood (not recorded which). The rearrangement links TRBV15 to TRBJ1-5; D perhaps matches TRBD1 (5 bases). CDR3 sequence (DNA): TGTGCCACCAGCGGACGGCCCGACAGTAGCAATCAGCCCCAGCATTTT. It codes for CATSGRPDSSNQPQHF.